This T cell receptor beta chain was identified in a study of blood T cells in healthy people across ages. Remarks on this clonotype: Its cognate antigen is unknown.

The use of a sample-barcoded 5' primer and a J-beta primer mix characterized a second PCR of about 7 to 12 cycles. TCRdb analysed the 5' RACE reads with MiXCR anew, one entry per CDR3 protein. The table has around 1,900,000 distinct CDR3 sequences, around 42% seen once. Trimming left V 2 bases short and J 1 base short, with 15 bases between. The CDR3 runs 16 residues. The V gene's germline CDR1 is LGHDT and CDR2 YNNKEL (reference sequence). Study-wide results and caveats: Donor CMV infection status was unknown, possibly confounding age-related changes in expanded clonotypes.

Sequenced input: blood. The TCR sequence derives from a human donor in good health. The chain has TRBV3-1 and TRBJ2-7, with D possibly TRBD1 on 6 matching bases. CDR3 region: CASSQFMTGRSYEQYF. The CDR3 bases are TGTGCCAGCAGCCAATTTATGACAGGACGGTCCTACGAGCAGTACTTC.